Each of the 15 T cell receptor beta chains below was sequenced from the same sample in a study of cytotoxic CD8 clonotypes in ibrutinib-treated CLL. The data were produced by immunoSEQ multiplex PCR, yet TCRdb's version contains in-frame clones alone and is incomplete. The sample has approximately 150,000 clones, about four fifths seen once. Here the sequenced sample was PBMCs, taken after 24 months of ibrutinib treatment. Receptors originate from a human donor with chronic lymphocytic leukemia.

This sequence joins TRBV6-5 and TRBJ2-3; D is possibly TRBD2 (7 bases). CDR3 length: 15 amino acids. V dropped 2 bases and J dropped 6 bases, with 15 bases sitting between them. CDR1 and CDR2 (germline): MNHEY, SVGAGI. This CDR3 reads CASSYGRGGHDTQYF. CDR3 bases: TGTGCCAGCAGTTACGGACGCGGGGGCCACGATACGCAGTATTTT.

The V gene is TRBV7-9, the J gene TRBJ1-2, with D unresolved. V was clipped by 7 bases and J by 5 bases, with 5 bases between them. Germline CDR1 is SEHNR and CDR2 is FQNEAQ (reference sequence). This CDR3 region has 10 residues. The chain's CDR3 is CASTEYGYTF. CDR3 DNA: TGTGCCAGCACCGAATATGGCTACACCTTC. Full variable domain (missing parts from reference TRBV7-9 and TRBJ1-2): DTGVSQNPRHKITKRGQNVTFRCDPISEHNRLYWYRQTLGQGPEFLTYFQNEAQLEKSRLLSDRFSAERPKGSFSTLEIQRTEQGDSAMYLCASTEYGYTFGSGTRLTVV.

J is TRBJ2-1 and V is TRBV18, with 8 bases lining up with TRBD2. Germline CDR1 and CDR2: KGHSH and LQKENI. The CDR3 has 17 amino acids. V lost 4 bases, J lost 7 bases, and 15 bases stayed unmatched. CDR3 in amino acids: CASSQSTSGSTPNEQFF. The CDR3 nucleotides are TGTGCCAGCTCACAATCCACCAGCGGGAGTACCCCAAATGAGCAGTTCTTC.

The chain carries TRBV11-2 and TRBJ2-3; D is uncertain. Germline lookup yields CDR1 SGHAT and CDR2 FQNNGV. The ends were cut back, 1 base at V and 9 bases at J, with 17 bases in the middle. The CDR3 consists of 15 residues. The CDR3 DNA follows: TGTGCCAGCAGCTTAGGGACCGGCCAAAGGAAGACGCAGTATTTT. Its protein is CASSLGTGQRKTQYF.

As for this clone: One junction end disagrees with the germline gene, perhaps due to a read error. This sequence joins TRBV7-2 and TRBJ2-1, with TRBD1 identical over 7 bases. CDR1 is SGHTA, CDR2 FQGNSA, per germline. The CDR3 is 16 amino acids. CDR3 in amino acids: CASTLGGFSFGNEQFF. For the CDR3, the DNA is TGTGCCAGCACCTTAGGGGGCTTCTCGTTCGGGAATGAGCAGTTCTTC.

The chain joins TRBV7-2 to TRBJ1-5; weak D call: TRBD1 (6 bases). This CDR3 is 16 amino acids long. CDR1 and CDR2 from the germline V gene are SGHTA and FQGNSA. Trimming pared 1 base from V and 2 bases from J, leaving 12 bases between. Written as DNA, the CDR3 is TGTGCCAGCAGCTTAGAGGGGGTTTTACGCAATCAGCCCCAGCATTTT. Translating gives CASSLEGVLRNQPQHF.

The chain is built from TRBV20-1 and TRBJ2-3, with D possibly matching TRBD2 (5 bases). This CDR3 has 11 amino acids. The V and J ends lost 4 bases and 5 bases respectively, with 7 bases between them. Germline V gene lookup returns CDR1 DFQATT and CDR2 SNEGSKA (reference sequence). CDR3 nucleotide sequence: TGCAGTGCTACCGGACTAGATACGCAGTATTTT. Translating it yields CSATGLDTQYF.

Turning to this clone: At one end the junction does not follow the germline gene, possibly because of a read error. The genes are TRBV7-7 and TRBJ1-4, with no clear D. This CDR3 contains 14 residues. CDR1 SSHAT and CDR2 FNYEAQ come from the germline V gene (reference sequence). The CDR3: CASSLGGTNEKLFF. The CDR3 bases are TGTGCTAGCAGCTTAGGAGGGACTAATGAAAAACTGTTTTTT.

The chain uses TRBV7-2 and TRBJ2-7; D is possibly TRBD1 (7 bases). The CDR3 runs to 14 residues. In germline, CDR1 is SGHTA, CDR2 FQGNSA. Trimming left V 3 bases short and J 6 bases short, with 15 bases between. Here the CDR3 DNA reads TGTGCCAGCAGCTTTATTAGACAGGGAGGCGAGCAGTACTTC. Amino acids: CASSFIRQGGEQYF.

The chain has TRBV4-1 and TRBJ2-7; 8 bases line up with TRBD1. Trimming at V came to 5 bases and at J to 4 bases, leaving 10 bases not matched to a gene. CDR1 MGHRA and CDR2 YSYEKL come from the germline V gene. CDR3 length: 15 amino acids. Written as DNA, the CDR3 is TGCGCCAGCAGCTATCTCGACAGGGGTAGTTACGAGCAGTACTTC. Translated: CASSYLDRGSYEQYF.

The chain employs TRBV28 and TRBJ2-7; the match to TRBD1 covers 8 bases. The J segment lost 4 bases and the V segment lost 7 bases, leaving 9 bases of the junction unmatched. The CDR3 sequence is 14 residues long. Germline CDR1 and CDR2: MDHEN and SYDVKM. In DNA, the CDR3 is TGTGCCAGCACCCGCGGGACAGGTTCTTACGAGCAGTACTTC. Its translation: CASTRGTGSYEQYF.

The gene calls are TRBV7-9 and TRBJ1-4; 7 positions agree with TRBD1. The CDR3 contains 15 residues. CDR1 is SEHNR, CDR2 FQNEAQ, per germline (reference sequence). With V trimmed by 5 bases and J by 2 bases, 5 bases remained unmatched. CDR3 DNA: TGTGCCAGCAGCCTTCAAGGGGGCACTAATGAAAAACTGTTTTTT. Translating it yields CASSLQGGTNEKLFF.

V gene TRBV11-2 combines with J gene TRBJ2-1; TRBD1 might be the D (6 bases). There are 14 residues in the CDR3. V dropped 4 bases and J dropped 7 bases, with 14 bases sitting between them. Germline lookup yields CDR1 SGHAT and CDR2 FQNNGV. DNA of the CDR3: TGTGCCAGCAGCTCCTTACAGGGAATGAATGAGCAGTTCTTC. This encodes CASSSLQGMNEQFF.

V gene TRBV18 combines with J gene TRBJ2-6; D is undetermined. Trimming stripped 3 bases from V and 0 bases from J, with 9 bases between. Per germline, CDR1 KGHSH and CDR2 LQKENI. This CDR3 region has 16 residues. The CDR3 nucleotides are TGTGCCAGCTCACCCCGAGGCGGCTCTGGGGCCAACGTCCTGACTTTC. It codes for CASSPRGGSGANVLTF.

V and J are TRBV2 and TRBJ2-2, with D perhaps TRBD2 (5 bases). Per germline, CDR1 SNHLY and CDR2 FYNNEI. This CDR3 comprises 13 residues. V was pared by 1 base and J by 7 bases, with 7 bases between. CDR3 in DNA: TGTGCCAGCAGTGAAGTTGGAGGCGGGGAGCTGTTTTTT. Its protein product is CASSEVGGGELFF.